A selection of T cell receptor beta chains follows, all from one sample in a study of T cell changes during pregnancy in multiple sclerosis. The method was immunoSEQ multiplex PCR; TCRdb's version includes in-frame clones alone and lacks a portion of them. The sample has about 46,000 clones, 80% to 95% seen once; the top ten hold less than 0.45%. Sequenced material: CD4+ T cells from peripheral blood mononuclear cells, taken after pregnancy. These TCRs come from a female donor with multiple sclerosis, enrolled in a pregnancy study. Each CDR3 is given with its conserved first and last residue. A D gene is named only where the DNA matches it firmly. The listing skips clone size in some rows; elsewhere it reads once, few, many or a size class.

J: TRBJ2-5; D: .; size: .; V: TRBV19; CDR3: CASSIPRVRGQETQYF; DNA: TGTGCCAGTAGTATACCTAGGGTAAGAGGGCAAGAGACCCAGTACTTC
J: TRBJ2-1; D: .; size: .; V: TRBV28; CDR3: CASSPRGSYNEQFF; DNA: TGTGCCAGCAGTCCTCGGGGTTCCTACAATGAGCAGTTCTTC
J: TRBJ2-3; D: TRBD2; size: .; V: TRBV30; CDR3: CAWSVGLAGAPDTQYF; DNA: TGTGCCTGGAGTGTTGGCCTAGCGGGAGCCCCAGATACGCAGTATTTT
J: TRBJ1-4; D: .; size: .; V: TRBV28; CDR3: CASSLNRAEKLFF; DNA: TGTGCCAGCAGTTTAAACAGGGCGGAAAAACTGTTTTTT
J: TRBJ2-3; D: TRBD2; size: .; V: TRBV5-1; CDR3: CASRRLAGAPDTQYF; DNA: TGCGCCAGCCGTCGGCTAGCGGGAGCCCCAGATACGCAGTATTTT
J: TRBJ2-1; D: TRBD2; size: once; V: TRBV19; CDR3: CASSTGLKYNEQFF; DNA: TGTGCCAGTAGTACGGGACTAAAGTACAATGAGCAGTTCTTC
J: TRBJ2-1; D: TRBD1; size: once; V: TRBV30; CDR3: CAWSAGQPYNEQFF; DNA: TGTGCCTGGAGTGCGGGACAGCCCTACAATGAGCAGTTCTTC
J: TRBJ2-7; D: .; size: .; V: TRBV6-6; CDR3: CASSQGLSSYEQYF; DNA: TGTGCCAGCAGCCAAGGACTAAGCTCCTACGAGCAGTACTTC
J: TRBJ2-7; D: TRBD1; size: .; V: TRBV5-1; CDR3: CASSLIIGDSLIYEQYF; DNA: TGCGCCAGCAGCTTGATTATAGGGGACAGCCTCATCTACGAGCAGTACTTC
J: TRBJ1-3; D: .; size: .; V: TRBV2; CDR3: CASRTRGSGNTIYF; DNA: TGTGCCAGCAGGACCCGGGGTTCTGGAAACACCATATATTTT
J: TRBJ2-1; D: TRBD2; size: .; V: TRBV10-3; CDR3: CAISEMVAGGNEQFF; DNA: TGTGCCATCAGTGAGATGGTAGCGGGAGGCAATGAGCAGTTCTTC
J: TRBJ1-1; D: .; size: .; V: TRBV7-2; CDR3: CASSGTRNTEAFF; DNA: TGTGCCAGCAGCGGAACTAGGAACACTGAAGCTTTCTTT